Listed below are T cell receptor beta chains from one sample, sequenced in a study of STAT5B mutations in CD4+ large granular lymphocyte leukemia. Clones were sequenced by immunoSEQ multiplex PCR, and TCRdb holds only the in-frame ones, with some missing. The sample shows about 48,000 clones, under 80% of them seen only once. The material sequenced was CD4+ T cells from blood buffy coats. The source is a human donor in good health. Both conserved end residues are part of each CDR3. D genes are given only for firm matches. Clone size is not always given. Where it is, it says once, few, many or a class for expanded clones.

j_gene: TRBJ1-2
abundance: -
d_gene: -
v_gene: TRBV6-5
CDR3aa: CASSYDSSLYGYTF
CDR3nt: TGTGCCAGCAGTTATGACAGTAGCCTCTATGGCTACACCTTC

j_gene: TRBJ1-4
abundance: few
d_gene: -
v_gene: TRBV7-2
CDR3aa: CASSFTDEKLFF
CDR3nt: TGTGCCAGCAGCTTTACCGACGAAAAACTGTTTTTT

j_gene: TRBJ1-3
abundance: -
d_gene: TRBD1
v_gene: TRBV28
CDR3aa: CASSLPQGAGGNTIYF
CDR3nt: TGTGCCAGCAGTTTACCCCAGGGGGCAGGTGGAAACACCATATATTTT

j_gene: TRBJ1-2
abundance: few
d_gene: -
v_gene: TRBV9
CDR3aa: CASSAGTYGYTF
CDR3nt: TGTGCCAGCAGCGCAGGGACCTATGGCTACACCTTC

j_gene: TRBJ2-5
abundance: -
d_gene: TRBD2
v_gene: TRBV27
CDR3aa: CASSFDPLAGGHKETQYF
CDR3nt: TGTGCCAGCAGTTTCGACCCTCTAGCGGGGGGTCACAAAGAGACCCAGTACTTC

j_gene: TRBJ2-5
abundance: -
d_gene: TRBD1
v_gene: TRBV15
CDR3aa: CATSKDIQGASQETQYF
CDR3nt: TGTGCCACCAGCAAGGACATCCAGGGGGCGTCCCAAGAGACCCAGTACTTC

j_gene: TRBJ2-7
abundance: -
d_gene: -
v_gene: TRBV14
CDR3aa: CASSHAGAGEQYF
CDR3nt: TGTGCCAGCAGTCATGCGGGGGCCGGGGAGCAGTACTTC

j_gene: TRBJ2-3
abundance: once
d_gene: TRBD2
v_gene: TRBV7-9
CDR3aa: CASSFGTSGGTDTQYF
CDR3nt: TGTGCCAGCAGCTTTGGGACTAGCGGGGGCACAGATACGCAGTATTTT

j_gene: TRBJ2-5
abundance: -
d_gene: TRBD2
v_gene: TRBV11-3
CDR3aa: CASSSGLAGGSLQETQYF
CDR3nt: TGTGCCAGCAGCTCGGGACTAGCGGGGGGGTCACTCCAAGAGACCCAGTACTTC

j_gene: TRBJ2-1
abundance: -
d_gene: TRBD2
v_gene: TRBV19
CDR3aa: CATEDAGGYHNEQFF
CDR3nt: TGTGCCACCGAAGATGCGGGGGGGTACCACAATGAGCAGTTCTTC

j_gene: TRBJ2-1
abundance: few
d_gene: -
v_gene: TRBV28
CDR3aa: CASSLSNTHEQFF
CDR3nt: TGTGCCAGCAGTTTATCGAACACCCATGAGCAGTTCTTC

j_gene: TRBJ2-1
abundance: -
d_gene: -
v_gene: TRBV5-6
CDR3aa: CASSLQGEQFF
CDR3nt: TGTGCCAGCAGCTTACAAGGCGAGCAGTTCTTC

j_gene: TRBJ1-1
abundance: -
d_gene: -
v_gene: TRBV5-1
CDR3aa: CASSWGPGDAEAFF
CDR3nt: TGCGCCAGCAGCTGGGGGCCGGGGGATGCTGAAGCTTTCTTT

j_gene: TRBJ1-2
abundance: few
d_gene: TRBD1
v_gene: TRBV2
CDR3aa: CASRTGGVRGYTF
CDR3nt: TGTGCCAGCAGGACAGGGGGCGTTCGTGGCTACACCTTC

j_gene: TRBJ1-6
abundance: -
d_gene: -
v_gene: TRBV19
CDR3aa: CASSIGETPLHF
CDR3nt: TGTGCCAGTAGTATTGGGGAAACACCCCTCCACTTT

j_gene: TRBJ1-2
abundance: few
d_gene: -
v_gene: TRBV19
CDR3aa: CASSPPPILSVYGYTF
CDR3nt: TGTGCCAGTAGTCCTCCGCCTATCCTATCCGTCTACGGCTACACCTTC

j_gene: TRBJ2-1
abundance: few
d_gene: -
v_gene: TRBV20-1
CDR3aa: CSAQIGNEQFF
CDR3nt: TGCAGTGCTCAGATCGGGAATGAGCAGTTCTTC

j_gene: TRBJ2-7
abundance: -
d_gene: -
v_gene: TRBV6-5
CDR3aa: CASRPSGTYEQYF
CDR3nt: TGTGCCAGCAGACCCAGCGGAACCTACGAGCAGTACTTC

j_gene: TRBJ1-2
abundance: few
d_gene: -
v_gene: TRBV30
CDR3aa: CAWSRQTGYTF
CDR3nt: TGTGCCTGGAGTCGTCAAACGGGCTACACCTTC

j_gene: TRBJ2-5
abundance: -
d_gene: -
v_gene: TRBV27
CDR3aa: CASRCHIWPPQPLTGKARTQYF
CDR3nt: TGTGCCAGCAGGTGCCACATCTGGCCACCCCAACCCCTCACAGGGAAGGCCAGGACCCAGTACTTC

j_gene: TRBJ1-4
abundance: -
d_gene: -
v_gene: TRBV6-5
CDR3aa: CASSYGGLSTNEKLFF
CDR3nt: TGTGCCAGCAGTTACGGGGGCCTATCAACTAATGAAAAACTGTTTTTT

j_gene: TRBJ1-5
abundance: -
d_gene: -
v_gene: TRBV5-6
CDR3aa: CASSLGYNQPQHF
CDR3nt: TGTGCCAGCAGCTTGGGCTACAATCAGCCCCAGCATTTT

j_gene: TRBJ2-3
abundance: -
d_gene: -
v_gene: TRBV7-9
CDR3aa: CASSLDVASGTDTQYF
CDR3nt: TGTGCCAGCAGCTTAGATGTGGCTAGTGGCACAGATACGCAGTATTTT

j_gene: TRBJ1-4
abundance: -
d_gene: -
v_gene: TRBV18
CDR3aa: CASSPGAATNEKLFF
CDR3nt: TGTGCCAGCTCACCTGGGGCTGCAACTAATGAAAAACTGTTTTTT

j_gene: TRBJ2-5
abundance: -
d_gene: -
v_gene: TRBV6-5
CDR3aa: CASSYSRETQYF
CDR3nt: TGTGCCAGCAGTTACTCGAGAGAGACCCAGTACTTC

j_gene: TRBJ2-1
abundance: -
d_gene: -
v_gene: TRBV4-2
CDR3aa: CASSQATDPASSYNEQFF
CDR3nt: TGTGCCAGCAGCCAAGCCACCGATCCGGCCTCCTCCTACAATGAGCAGTTCTTC

j_gene: TRBJ2-7
abundance: -
d_gene: -
v_gene: TRBV7-8
CDR3aa: CASSLHAGTGDRKQYF
CDR3nt: TGTGCCAGCAGCTTACACGCCGGGACGGGAGATCGAAAGCAGTACTTC

j_gene: TRBJ2-5
abundance: -
d_gene: -
v_gene: TRBV6-6
CDR3aa: CASSYSLRERETQYF
CDR3nt: TGTGCCAGCAGTTACTCCCTCAGGGAACGGGAGACCCAGTACTTC

j_gene: TRBJ2-3
abundance: -
d_gene: -
v_gene: TRBV9
CDR3aa: CASSQRVRTDTQYF
CDR3nt: TGTGCCAGCAGCCAACGGGTGCGCACAGATACGCAGTATTTT

j_gene: TRBJ1-1
abundance: -
d_gene: -
v_gene: TRBV7-2
CDR3aa: CASSVERQVSEAFF
CDR3nt: TGTGCCAGCAGCGTTGAGAGGCAAGTGAGTGAAGCTTTCTTT

j_gene: TRBJ2-5
abundance: once
d_gene: -
v_gene: TRBV5-1
CDR3aa: CASSLGIQETQYF
CDR3nt: TGCGCCAGCAGCTTGGGGATCCAAGAGACCCAGTACTTC

j_gene: TRBJ2-3
abundance: -
d_gene: TRBD2
v_gene: TRBV2
CDR3aa: CASSGTSGAKPDTQYF
CDR3nt: TGTGCCAGCAGTGGAACTAGCGGGGCGAAACCAGATACGCAGTATTTT

j_gene: TRBJ1-2
abundance: -
d_gene: -
v_gene: TRBV10-3
CDR3aa: CAISDARDLGDYGYTF
CDR3nt: TGTGCCATCAGTGACGCCAGGGATTTAGGTGACTATGGCTACACCTTC

j_gene: TRBJ1-2
abundance: -
d_gene: -
v_gene: TRBV28
CDR3aa: CASSLEGGPTYGYTF
CDR3nt: TGTGCCAGCAGTCTCGAGGGGGGGCCCACCTATGGCTACACCTTC

j_gene: TRBJ2-7
abundance: -
d_gene: -
v_gene: TRBV5-5
CDR3aa: CASSLEVEQYF
CDR3nt: TGTGCCAGCAGCTTGGAAGTCGAGCAGTACTTC

j_gene: TRBJ1-2
abundance: -
d_gene: TRBD1
v_gene: TRBV19
CDR3aa: CASSTDRGGYGYTF
CDR3nt: TGTGCCAGTAGTACGGACAGGGGAGGCTATGGCTACACCTTC

j_gene: TRBJ1-1
abundance: -
d_gene: -
v_gene: TRBV20-1
CDR3aa: CSARSGTEAFF
CDR3nt: TGCAGTGCTAGGTCTGGGACTGAAGCTTTCTTT

j_gene: TRBJ2-1
abundance: -
d_gene: TRBD2
v_gene: TRBV5-1
CDR3aa: CASSLVAGANYNEQFF
CDR3nt: TGCGCCAGCAGCTTGGTAGCGGGGGCGAATTACAATGAGCAGTTCTTC

j_gene: TRBJ2-3
abundance: -
d_gene: -
v_gene: TRBV2
CDR3aa: CASSEWGDGTDTQYF
CDR3nt: TGTGCCAGCAGTGAATGGGGCGACGGCACAGATACGCAGTATTTT

j_gene: TRBJ2-1
abundance: -
d_gene: -
v_gene: TRBV9
CDR3aa: CASSIDGFSYNEQFF
CDR3nt: TGTGCCAGCAGCATTGACGGATTCTCCTACAATGAGCAGTTCTTC

j_gene: TRBJ1-2
abundance: -
d_gene: TRBD1
v_gene: TRBV7-9
CDR3aa: CASSLGQGDSYTF
CDR3nt: TGTGCCAGCAGCTTGGGACAGGGTGACTCCTACACCTTC

j_gene: TRBJ1-1
abundance: few
d_gene: -
v_gene: TRBV7-3
CDR3aa: CASSLGGTLKAFF
CDR3nt: TGTGCCAGCAGCTTAGGGGGGACATTGAAAGCTTTCTTT

j_gene: TRBJ1-4
abundance: -
d_gene: -
v_gene: TRBV5-6
CDR3aa: CASSPEGREEKLFF
CDR3nt: TGTGCCAGCAGCCCGGAAGGGCGGGAGGAAAAACTGTTTTTT

j_gene: TRBJ1-2
abundance: -
d_gene: -
v_gene: TRBV29-1
CDR3aa: CSVGRRQTSDGYTF
CDR3nt: TGCAGCGTTGGTAGACGACAGACTTCTGATGGCTACACCTTC

j_gene: TRBJ1-2
abundance: -
d_gene: -
v_gene: TRBV7-9
CDR3aa: CASSLDSYGYTF
CDR3nt: TGTGCCAGCAGCTTAGACAGCTATGGCTACACCTTC

j_gene: TRBJ2-3
abundance: -
d_gene: -
v_gene: TRBV2
CDR3aa: CATSTSTDTQYF
CDR3nt: TGTGCTACAAGTACTAGCACAGATACGCAGTATTTT

j_gene: TRBJ2-7
abundance: -
d_gene: -
v_gene: TRBV29-1
CDR3aa: CSVESGYEQYF
CDR3nt: TGCAGCGTTGAATCGGGCTACGAGCAGTACTTC

j_gene: TRBJ2-5
abundance: -
d_gene: -
v_gene: TRBV7-2
CDR3aa: CASSPTQTQYF
CDR3nt: TGTGCCAGCAGCCCGACTCAGACCCAGTACTTC

j_gene: TRBJ1-4
abundance: few
d_gene: -
v_gene: TRBV5-5
CDR3aa: CASSPGQPDEKLFF
CDR3nt: TGTGCCAGCAGCCCTGGACAGCCAGATGAAAAACTGTTTTTT

j_gene: TRBJ2-1
abundance: -
d_gene: TRBD1
v_gene: TRBV7-3
CDR3aa: CASSPNTGGGLGTEQFF
CDR3nt: TGTGCCAGCAGCCCGAATACAGGGGGCGGGTTGGGGACGGAGCAGTTCTTC

j_gene: TRBJ2-7
abundance: -
d_gene: -
v_gene: TRBV7-9
CDR3aa: CASSPTGGPGEQYF
CDR3nt: TGTGCCAGCAGCCCTACGGGGGGCCCCGGCGAGCAGTACTTC

j_gene: TRBJ1-5
abundance: -
d_gene: -
v_gene: TRBV21-1
CDR3aa: CASTNRAHQPQHF
CDR3nt: TGTGCCAGCACAAACAGGGCGCATCAGCCCCAGCATTTT

j_gene: TRBJ1-4
abundance: -
d_gene: TRBD1
v_gene: TRBV5-1
CDR3aa: CASSPGTGGMHEKLFF
CDR3nt: TGCGCCAGCAGCCCAGGGACAGGGGGGATGCATGAAAAACTGTTTTTT